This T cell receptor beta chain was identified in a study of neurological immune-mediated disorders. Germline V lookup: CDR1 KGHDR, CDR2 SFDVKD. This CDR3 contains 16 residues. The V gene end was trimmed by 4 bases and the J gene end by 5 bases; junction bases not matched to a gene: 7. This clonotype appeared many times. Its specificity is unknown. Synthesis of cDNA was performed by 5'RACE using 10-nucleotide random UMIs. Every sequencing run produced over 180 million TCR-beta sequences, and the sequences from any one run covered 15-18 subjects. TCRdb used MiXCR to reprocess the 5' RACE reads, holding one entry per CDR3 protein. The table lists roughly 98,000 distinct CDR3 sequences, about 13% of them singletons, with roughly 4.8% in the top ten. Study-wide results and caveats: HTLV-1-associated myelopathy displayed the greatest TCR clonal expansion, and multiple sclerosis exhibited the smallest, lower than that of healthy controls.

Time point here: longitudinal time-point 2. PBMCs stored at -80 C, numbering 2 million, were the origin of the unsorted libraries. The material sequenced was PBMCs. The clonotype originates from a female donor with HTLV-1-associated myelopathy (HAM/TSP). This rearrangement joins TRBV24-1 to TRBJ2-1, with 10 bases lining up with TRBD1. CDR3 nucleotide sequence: TGTGCCACCAGTGACCCTGACAGGGGGCTCGACAATGAGCAGTTCTTC. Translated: CATSDPDRGLDNEQFF.